The sequence of this TCR beta chain was determined in a study of blood T cell repertoires in COVID-19. Study at large: Both acute and convalescent COVID-19 samples were obtained from the United States, Italy and Spain. The analysed material was cDNA or gDNA that came from T cells, B-cell-depleted T cells, or PBMCs.

Patients in Seattle were enrolled during active infection, then followed longitudinally. Per the study methods: By means of reference gene primer amplification, nucleated cell counts were estimated. Clones were read by immunoSEQ multiplex PCR, and TCRdb kept only the in-frame ones, dropping some. V and J calls and clone size are those listed in that table; D and trimming were worked out from the DNA. Here the sample spans about 220,000 clones, almost 85% being singletons. The V gene end was trimmed by 3 bases and the J gene end by 6 bases; junction bases not matched to a gene: 5. The CDR3 is made up of 14 amino acids. Per the germline V gene, CDR1 is LNHDA and CDR2 is SQIVND (reference sequence).

The clonotype originates from a woman in her seventies with COVID-19, enrolled during active disease. The chain links TRBV19 to TRBJ2-7, with TRBD1 matching over 10 bases. Specimen: peripheral blood. CDR3 sequence reads: CASSIGTGASEQYF. CDR3 nucleotide sequence: TGTGCCAGTAGTATCGGGACAGGGGCTTCCGAGCAGTACTTC.